One sample yielded the 10 T cell receptor beta chains listed below, sequenced in a study of response to subunit inactivated influenza vaccine. One entry per CDR3 protein, called by TCRdb with MiXCR from the RT-PCR reads. The sample records a few hundred thousand distinct CDR3 sequences, over 9% being singletons. This same sample was also part of a study on T cells expressing NK-cell markers. That report adds: For TCR beta, cDNA was produced by 5'RACE template switching with UMIs.

The sequencing here drew on PBMCs from blood, taken on the day of vaccination. All receptors come from a man aged 50-59 years who received an inactivated influenza vaccine.

The rearrangement uses TRBV2 and TRBJ1-1; the match to TRBD1 covers 7 bases. The trim removed 8 bases at V and 3 bases at J, leaving 9 bases unmatched. Germline loops: CDR1 SNHLY, CDR2 FYNNEI. This CDR3 has 14 residues. The CDR3 loop reads CASSTDRADTEAFF. The CDR3 region has the DNA TGTGCCAGCTCCACCGACAGGGCGGACACTGAAGCTTTCTTT. The full variable domain, completed using reference TRBV2 and TRBJ1-1, is EPEVTQTPSHQVTQMGQEVILRCVPISNHLYFYWYRQILGQKVEFLVSFYNNEISEKSEIFDDQFSVERPDGSNFTLKIRSTKLEDSAMYFCASSTDRADTEAFFGQGTRLTVV.

This chain links TRBV7-2 with TRBJ2-3; the D call may be TRBD1 or TRBD2 (6 bases each). V was clipped by 3 bases and J by 2 bases, with 15 bases between them. CDR1 is SGHTA and CDR2 is FQGNSA in the germline V gene. CDR3 length: 16 amino acids. This chain's CDR3 is CASSLDSAGSTDTQYF. The CDR3 bases are TGTGCCAGCAGCTTGGACAGCGCGGGGTCCACAGATACGCAGTATTTT.

The rearrangement uses TRBV5-1 and TRBJ2-1; D is possibly TRBD1 or TRBD2 (6 bases each). CDR3 length: 15 amino acids. Deletions cut 2 bases from V and 8 bases from J, with 17 bases between. Germline-derived CDR1 and CDR2 are SGHRS and YFSETQ. The DNA of the CDR3 is TGCGCCAGCAGCTTAACGGGGGCAAGGCCGGATGAGCAGTTCTTC. Translated: CASSLTGARPDEQFF.

This clonotype was seen only a few times. This rearrangement joins TRBV12-3 or TRBV12-4 to TRBJ1-1; TRBD1 matches at 8 bases. This CDR3 has 14 residues. After removal of 5 bases from V and 6 bases from J, the junction contained 8 bases not matched to a gene. The CDR3 sequence is CASSPQQGGAEAFF. The CDR3 nucleotides are TGTGCCAGCAGTCCGCAACAGGGGGGGGCTGAAGCTTTCTTT.

The rearrangement links TRBV10-2 to TRBJ1-5, with D hard to call. CDR3 size: 13 residues. Trimming left V 10 bases short and J 4 bases short, with 14 bases between. The germline CDR1 and CDR2 sequences are WSHSY and SAAADI. CDR3: CATAAALNQPQHF. As DNA, the CDR3 is TGCGCCACCGCGGCCGCCCTTAATCAGCCCCAGCATTTT.

The CDR3, as DNA: TGTGCCAGCAGCTTAACGGACATCGCCGGGGAGCTGTTTTTT. Amino acids: CASSLTDIAGELFF. This chain uses TRBV7-3 with TRBJ2-2, with D possibly being TRBD1 (5 bases). CDR3 length: 14 amino acids. V was clipped by 0 bases and J by 6 bases, with 8 bases between them. Germline V gene sequence: CDR1 SGHTA, CDR2 FQGTGA.

This clonotype was seen more than once but under ten times. The chain links TRBV11-2 to TRBJ2-3; 10 nucleotides align to TRBD1. This CDR3 contains 18 residues. J was trimmed by 0 bases and V by 3 bases; bases with no gene match: 9. CDR1 and CDR2 (germline): SGHAT, FQNNGV. CDR3 amino acids: CASSFLDRGTPSTDTQYF. The CDR3 nucleotides are TGTGCCAGCAGCTTCCTGGACAGGGGGACCCCTAGCACAGATACGCAGTATTTT.

Only a few counts were recorded for this clonotype. For the CDR3, the DNA is TGCAGTGCTAGAGGTCAGGGTCACTCCTACGAGCAGTACTTC. It encodes CSARGQGHSYEQYF. V gene TRBV20-1 combines with J gene TRBJ2-7; D possibly corresponds to TRBD1 (5 bases). Per the germline V gene, CDR1 is DFQATT and CDR2 is SNEGSKA (reference sequence). V was clipped by 1 base and J by 0 bases, with 10 bases between them. The CDR3 has 14 amino acids.

CDR3 amino acids: CSARGDRGGEQYF. In DNA, the CDR3 is TGCAGTGCTAGAGGGGACAGGGGAGGCGAGCAGTACTTC. The chain recombines TRBV20-1 with TRBJ2-7; the match to TRBD1 covers 10 bases. V lost 1 base to trimming and J lost 6 bases; unmatched junction nucleotides: 3. The CDR3 length is 13 residues. Germline CDR1 DFQATT, CDR2 SNEGSKA (reference sequence).

This chain joins TRBV7-2 and TRBJ1-2, with D possibly matching TRBD1 (5 bases). The CDR3 runs 15 residues. Germline V gene sequence: CDR1 SGHTA, CDR2 FQGNSA. V was shortened by 3 bases and J by 4 bases, with 15 bases between the two germline ends. The CDR3 region is CASSFLEGRSYGYTF. Here the CDR3 DNA reads TGTGCCAGCAGCTTCTTAGAGGGACGGAGCTATGGCTACACCTTC.